This TCR beta chain was captured by sequencing in a study of radiation and T cells in renal cell carcinoma. The wider study: Nephrectomy followed 15 Gy stereotactic body radiation by 4 weeks.

The time point: blood 2 weeks post-SBRT. Treatment given: 15 Gy SBRT to primary tumor, nephrectomy 4 weeks later. Sequenced by immunoSEQ multiplex PCR; TCRdb stores in-frame clones only, minus some. The table records 100,000 to 150,000 clones, more than 75% of them present only once. CDR1 is GTSNPN, CDR2 SVGIG, per germline (reference sequence). CDR3 length equals 13 residues. V lost 5 bases and J 4 bases, leaving 14 bases between the germline ends. This sequence was found in a woman aged 70 to 79 with renal cell carcinoma. The specimen was blood, collected from a patient whose treatment included radiotherapy and nephrectomy. The genes are TRBV30 and TRBJ1-1; the D gene is possibly TRBD1 (5 bases). As DNA, the CDR3 is TGTGCCTGGGCTAAAGACAGCGTCACTGAAGCTTTCTTT. It is translated as CAWAKDSVTEAFF. The full variable domain, rest sourced from reference TRBV30 and TRBJ1-1, is SQTIHQWPATLVQPVGSPLSLECTVEGTSNPNLYWYRQAAGRGLQLLFYSVGIGQISSEVPQNLSASRPQDRQFILSSKKLLLSDSGFYLCAWAKDSVTEAFFGQGTRLTVV.